This T cell receptor beta chain was observed in a study of PD-1 blockade in mismatch repair-deficient tumors. Study at large: Patients had about a dozen mismatch repair-deficient cancer types and were previously treated and progressing.

CDR1 is SGHTA and CDR2 is FQGNSA in the germline V gene. J gave up 5 bases and V 2 bases, and 7 bases lay outside the gene matches. This CDR3 is 16 amino acids long. About this clone: What it binds is not known.

General observations from the study: Rapid post-treatment expansion, then contraction, generally preceding radiologic response, marked tumor-resident clones.

The data were produced by immunoSEQ multiplex PCR, yet TCRdb's version contains in-frame clones alone and is incomplete. The sample consists of about 84,000 clones, over 70% of them appearing once. V usage is TRBV7-2 and J usage is TRBJ1-1; 11 bases match TRBD1. The sequences come from peripheral blood, collected 12 weeks after starting pembrolizumab. This receptor was identified in an adult with mismatch repair-deficient cancer. This chain's CDR3 is CASSLWRTGGETEAFF. DNA of the CDR3: TGTGCCAGCAGCTTATGGAGGACAGGGGGCGAGACTGAAGCTTTCTTT.